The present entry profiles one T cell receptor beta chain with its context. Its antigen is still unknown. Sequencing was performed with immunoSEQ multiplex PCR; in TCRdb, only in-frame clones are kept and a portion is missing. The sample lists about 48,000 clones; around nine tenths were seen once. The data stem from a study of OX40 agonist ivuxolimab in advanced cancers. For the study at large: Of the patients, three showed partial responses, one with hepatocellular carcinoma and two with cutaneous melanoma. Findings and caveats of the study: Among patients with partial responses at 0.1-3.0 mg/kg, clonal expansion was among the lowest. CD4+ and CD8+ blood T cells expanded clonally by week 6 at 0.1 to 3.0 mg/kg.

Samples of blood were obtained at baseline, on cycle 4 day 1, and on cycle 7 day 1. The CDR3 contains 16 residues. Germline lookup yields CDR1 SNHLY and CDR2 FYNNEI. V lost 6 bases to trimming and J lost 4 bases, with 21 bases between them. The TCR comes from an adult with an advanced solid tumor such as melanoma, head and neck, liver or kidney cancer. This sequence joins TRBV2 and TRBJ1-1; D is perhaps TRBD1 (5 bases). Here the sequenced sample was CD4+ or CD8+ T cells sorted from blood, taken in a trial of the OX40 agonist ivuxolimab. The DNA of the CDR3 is TGTGCCAGCAGGGAGGGGCGATGGGGAGTAGGCACTGAAGCTTTCTTT. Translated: CASREGRWGVGTEAFF.